One T cell receptor (beta chain) is described in this entry. Its specificity is not known. After constant-region reverse-primer amplification, full-length variable regions underwent semi-nested PCR with Nested Universal Primer A. Via MiXCR, TCRdb re-called the 5' RACE reads, giving one row per CDR3 protein. The sample comprises 7,500 to 8,500 distinct CDR3 sequences, roughly 50% of which are singletons, and 5% rests with the top ten. Study conclusions and caveats: Larger-cohort validation covered only one TCR beta V-J rearrangement. The TCR gene usage of tumor memory CD4+ T cells clustered together with blood and lymph node memory CD4+ cells and with lymph node naive CD4+ cells.

Germline V gene lookup returns CDR1 SGHRS and CDR2 YFSETQ. The germline V and J ends were trimmed by 7 bases and 0 bases, with 11 bases remaining between them. CDR3 length equals 13 residues. The receptor was isolated from a female donor with breast cancer. The source material was memory CD4+ T cells sorted from a lymph node. Documented subset: memory CD4+ T cells, CD4+CD45RO+CD25-. The rearrangement uses TRBV5-1 and TRBJ2-7, with D uncertain. The CDR3 region is CASAELSSYEQYF. CDR3 bases: TGCGCCAGCGCGGAGTTGAGCTCCTACGAGCAGTACTTC.